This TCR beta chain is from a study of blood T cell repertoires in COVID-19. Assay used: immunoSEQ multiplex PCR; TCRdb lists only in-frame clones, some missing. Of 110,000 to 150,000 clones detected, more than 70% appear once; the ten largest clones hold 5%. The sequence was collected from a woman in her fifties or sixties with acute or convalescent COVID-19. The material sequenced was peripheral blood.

CDR3: CASSSPGLAAASSYNEQFF. The CDR3 nucleotides read TGCGCCAGCAGCTCACCTGGACTAGCGGCCGCGTCCTCCTACAATGAGCAGTTCTTC. The genes are TRBV5-1 and TRBJ2-1; 10 bases are a match to TRBD2. The CDR3 runs 19 residues. CDR1 is SGHRS, CDR2 YFSETQ, per germline. V shed 3 bases and J 0 bases; nucleotides not matched to a gene: 12.